This T cell receptor (beta chain) is from a study of glioma-infiltrating T cells after dendritic cell vaccination. TCRdb's table, derived via immunoSEQ multiplex PCR, lists solely in-frame clones and lacks some. The repertoire has some 110,000 clones, 90% of them found once; the top ten carry 2.7%. As to time point: after dendritic cell vaccination, including at tumor progression/relapse. Germline loops: CDR1 MNHNY, CDR2 SVGAGI (reference sequence). J gave up 5 bases and V 7 bases, and 4 bases lay outside the gene matches. This CDR3 is 13 amino acids long. Here the sequenced sample was blood, taken after dendritic cell vaccination. This receptor was identified in a human donor with glioblastoma. V gene TRBV6-6 combines with J gene TRBJ2-1; TRBD2 matches at 8 bases. CDR3 sequence reads: CASIGSGDNEQFF. In DNA form, the CDR3 reads TGTGCCAGCATCGGTAGCGGGGACAATGAGCAGTTCTTC.